This is a list of T cell receptor beta chains from one sample in a study of blood T cell repertoires in COVID-19. The repertoire was sequenced with immunoSEQ multiplex PCR; TCRdb's copy has only in-frame clones and lacks some. The repertoire holds approximately 300,000 clones, with 85% to 95% as singletons. Sequencing input: PBMCs or T cells enriched from blood (not recorded which). The receptors originated from a woman under 40 who had been exposed to COVID-19. Each CDR3 is given with its conserved first and last residue. The D gene is left open where the match is weak. Rows may omit the clone size; those that give it use once, few, many or a size class.

d_gene | abundance | j_gene | v_gene | CDR3nt | CDR3aa
- | - | TRBJ1-2 | TRBV7-9 | TGTGCCAGCAGAAAATTTTCCGCATCTGGCCTTGGCGGCTACACCTTC | CASRKFSASGLGGYTF
- | - | TRBJ1-1 | TRBV7-2 | TGTGCCGTGGGGGCAGGAGGGAACACTGAAGCTTTCTTT | CAVGAGGNTEAFF
TRBD2 | - | TRBJ2-5 | TRBV10-3 | TGTGCCATCAGTGAGCCTAGCGGGGAGTCAGAGACCCAGTACTTC | CAISEPSGESETQYF
- | once | TRBJ1-1 | TRBV30 | TGTGCCTGGAGTGTAGCCAGGCTGAACACTGAAGCTTTCTTT | CAWSVARLNTEAFF
TRBD1 | - | TRBJ2-7 | TRBV13 | TGTGCCAGCAGCACATCCTTCCGGGACAGGGGCGAGCAGTACTTC | CASSTSFRDRGEQYF
TRBD1 | - | TRBJ2-1 | TRBV27 | TGTGCCAGCAGTTACGACAGGGCGATTAATTTCAATGAGCAGTTCTTC | CASSYDRAINFNEQFF
TRBD1 | once | TRBJ2-7 | TRBV11-2 | TGTGCCAGCAGCTTTAGCCGGGACAGCTCCTACGAGCAGTACTTC | CASSFSRDSSYEQYF
- | - | TRBJ1-1 | TRBV10-3 | TGTGCCATCAGTGGACAGCTGAACACTGAAGCTTTCTTT | CAISGQLNTEAFF
TRBD1 | - | TRBJ1-2 | TRBV5-1 | TGCGCCAGCAGCTTGGTCGGGGACAGGGACGATGGCTACACCTTC | CASSLVGDRDDGYTF
TRBD1 | few | TRBJ2-1 | TRBV5-5 | TGTGCCAGCAGCCTACAGGGGGCGCAAGGGGATGAGCAGTTCTTC | CASSLQGAQGDEQFF
- | - | TRBJ1-3 | TRBV2 | TGTGCCAGCAAGACTAACCCTGGAAACACCATATATTTT | CASKTNPGNTIYF
TRBD1 | - | TRBJ1-2 | TRBV6-4 | TGTGCCAGCAGTGGTTCGGCAGGGGGCGATGGCTACACCTTC | CASSGSAGGDGYTF
- | - | TRBJ1-1 | TRBV29-1 | TGCAGCGCGGAAGGGGATCTGAACACTGAAGCTTTCTTT | CSAEGDLNTEAFF
TRBD1 | - | TRBJ1-2 | TRBV7-9 | TGTGCCAGCAGCTCCAACAGGGGACGGGACTATGGCTACACCTTC | CASSSNRGRDYGYTF
TRBD1 | - | TRBJ1-2 | TRBV6-8 | TGTGCCAGCAGTTACCCCGACAGGGTGTACGGCTACACCTTC | CASSYPDRVYGYTF
TRBD2 | - | TRBJ2-1 | TRBV3-1/TRBV3-2 | TGTGCCAGCAGCCAAGCATCGGGACTAGTGGGCAATGAGCAGTTCTTC | CASSQASGLVGNEQFF
- | - | TRBJ1-3 | TRBV5-6 | TGTGCCAGCAGCGCCTGGGGAGGGCATTGGTCTGGAAACACCATATATTTT | CASSAWGGHWSGNTIYF
TRBD2 | - | TRBJ2-3 | TRBV11-2 | TGTGCCAGCAGCTTGCTAGCGGGGGCCCAGCGGGGAGCGCAGTATTTT | CASSLLAGAQRGAQYF
- | - | TRBJ2-2 | TRBV13 | TGTGCCAGCAGCCCCAGACAGGGGCGGGGGACCGGGGAGCTGTTTTTT | CASSPRQGRGTGELFF
- | once | TRBJ2-7 | TRBV11-3 | TGTGCCAGCAGTTCCGGAGGACAGCCTGGGTCCGAGCAGTACTTC | CASSSGGQPGSEQYF
TRBD2 | - | TRBJ2-7 | TRBV5-6 | TGTGCCAGCAGCACAACTAGCGGGGATGCCGGGTGGGAGCAGTACTTC | CASSTTSGDAGWEQYF
- | - | TRBJ1-2 | TRBV6-5 | TGTGCCAGCAGATCGACAGCAAACTATGGCTACACCTTC | CASRSTANYGYTF
TRBD1 | few | TRBJ1-3 | TRBV5-1 | TGCGCCAGCAGCTTGACTCTACAGGGGGCGAACACCATATATTTT | CASSLTLQGANTIYF
TRBD1 | - | TRBJ1-2 | TRBV6-5 | TGTGCCAGTGTGACAGGGTTGGACTATGGCTACACCTTC | CASVTGLDYGYTF
- | - | TRBJ1-3 | TRBV4-1 | TGCGCCAGCAGCTTGACAGGCTCTGGAAACACCATATATTTT | CASSLTGSGNTIYF
- | few | TRBJ2-7 | TRBV10-3 | TGTGCCATCAGTGTTCGGACAGAGGACTACGAGCAGTACTTC | CAISVRTEDYEQYF
- | - | TRBJ1-5 | TRBV7-6 | TGTGCCAGCAGCTACCTGACAGGCGATCAGCCCCAGCATTTT | CASSYLTGDQPQHF
- | once | TRBJ1-2 | TRBV6-5 | TGTGCCAGCAGGGGAGGATGGGGCTACACCTTC | CASRGGWGYTF
TRBD1 | - | TRBJ1-4 | TRBV5-1 | TGCGCCAGCAGCTACAGGGGGGGCCATGAAAAACTGTTTTTT | CASSYRGGHEKLFF
TRBD2 | once | TRBJ2-1 | TRBV5-4 | TGTGCCAGCAGCCTTACACGATTATTAGCGGGGGGGCCACATGAGCAGTTCTTC | CASSLTRLLAGGPHEQFF
- | - | TRBJ1-2 | TRBV5-4 | TGTGCCAGCAGCTCCCTCCCTAACTATGGCTACACCTTC | CASSSLPNYGYTF
- | - | TRBJ2-5 | TRBV12-3/TRBV12-4 | TGTGCCAGCAGTTCGGGGAAAGAGACCCAGTACTTC | CASSSGKETQYF
TRBD2 | - | TRBJ2-3 | TRBV11-2 | TGTGCCAGCAGCCCGCGTCCGGGGGGGCCGGGCGATACGCAGTATTTT | CASSPRPGGPGDTQYF
- | - | TRBJ1-6 | TRBV10-3 | TGTGCCATCAGAACAGGGAAGGATTCACCCCTCCACTTT | CAIRTGKDSPLHF
- | - | TRBJ1-1 | TRBV12-3/TRBV12-4 | TGTGCCAGCAGTGGGACATACACTGAAGCTTTCTTT | CASSGTYTEAFF
TRBD1 | - | TRBJ2-3 | TRBV4-2 | TGTGCCAGCAGCCAAGAGACCGGGACAGGGGTCACAGATACGCAGTATTTT | CASSQETGTGVTDTQYF
- | - | TRBJ1-6 | TRBV28 | TGTGCCAGCAGTTTTTTTGCGGGGGCAGGTTCACCCCTCCACTTT | CASSFFAGAGSPLHF
- | - | TRBJ2-6 | TRBV9 | TGTGCCAGCAGCGTAGGCGGCACGGCCAACGTCCTGACTTTC | CASSVGGTANVLTF
TRBD2 | - | TRBJ2-3 | TRBV5-1 | TGCGCCAGCAGCTTCGGCGGGGGAGGGGATACGCAGTATTTT | CASSFGGGGDTQYF
- | few | TRBJ2-7 | TRBV6-5 | TGTGCCAGCAGTTACTCGAGCGCTAGCCCCGAGCAGTACTTC | CASSYSSASPEQYF
TRBD1 | - | TRBJ1-2 | TRBV2 | TGTGCCAGTGACAGGGGGCTTGCCATCTATGGCTACACCTTC | CASDRGLAIYGYTF
TRBD1 | - | TRBJ1-4 | TRBV28 | TGTGCCAGCAGCCACGGACAGGGGATGTCTAATGAAAAACTGTTTTTT | CASSHGQGMSNEKLFF
- | - | TRBJ1-5 | TRBV7-9 | TGTGCCAGCAGCAAGGACAGCCCTAGGGGGAATCAGCCCCAGCATTTT | CASSKDSPRGNQPQHF
TRBD1 | - | TRBJ2-1 | TRBV7-9 | TGTGCCAGCAGCCTCGTCGACAGGGTGTGGAATGAGCAGTTCTTC | CASSLVDRVWNEQFF
TRBD1 | once | TRBJ1-4 | TRBV5-1 | TGCGCCAGCAGCTCGTGGACAGGGGAGGAAAAACTGTTTTTT | CASSSWTGEEKLFF
TRBD2 | - | TRBJ2-1 | TRBV19 | TGTGCCAGTAGCCGGGACTACAACTACAATGAGCAGTTCTTC | CASSRDYNYNEQFF
- | - | TRBJ1-2 | TRBV27 | TGTGCCAGCAGTTTATCGACTTCCCCTTACTATGGCTACACCTTC | CASSLSTSPYYGYTF
- | - | TRBJ2-2 | TRBV10-3 | TGTGCCATCAGGACCGGGACTGAGAACACCGGGGAGCTGTTTTTT | CAIRTGTENTGELFF
- | - | TRBJ1-3 | TRBV7-9 | TGTGCCAGCAGCTTAGAGGGTCCGACAGTCTCTGGAAACACCATATATTTT | CASSLEGPTVSGNTIYF
- | - | TRBJ2-5 | TRBV5-1 | TGCGCCAGCAGTCAAGGACAGTTGGGGACCCAGTACTTC | CASSQGQLGTQYF
TRBD2 | - | TRBJ2-5 | TRBV6-2/TRBV6-3 | TGTGCCAGCAGTTACTCGAGGTCGCGGGGGGGCAAGCAAGAGACCCAGTACTTC | CASSYSRSRGGKQETQYF
- | - | TRBJ2-5 | TRBV5-5 | TGTGCCAGCAGCTCCAGCCGTGGGGGTATCGGGGGAGAGACCCAGTACTTC | CASSSSRGGIGGETQYF
TRBD2 | - | TRBJ2-7 | TRBV4-1 | TGCGCCAGCAGCCAAACACCCGGACTAGCGGGGTCCAACGAGCAGTACTTC | CASSQTPGLAGSNEQYF
TRBD1 | - | TRBJ1-2 | TRBV11-2 | TGTGCCAGCAGCCCCGGGACAGACTATGGCTACACCTTC | CASSPGTDYGYTF
- | - | TRBJ1-2 | TRBV4-1 | TGCGCCAGCAGCCAAGATAGAACAGCCTATGGCTACACCTTC | CASSQDRTAYGYTF
- | - | TRBJ1-2 | TRBV10-3 | TGTGCCATCAGTGAACCGGCGGACTATGGCTACACCTTC | CAISEPADYGYTF
TRBD1 | - | TRBJ1-6 | TRBV3-1/TRBV3-2 | TGTGCCAGCAGCATGAGGACAGGGGGTAAGCCACCCCTCCACTTT | CASSMRTGGKPPLHF
- | - | TRBJ1-3 | TRBV7-8 | TGTGCCAGCAGCCCCGCGGTCTCTGGAAACACCATATATTTT | CASSPAVSGNTIYF
TRBD2 | once | TRBJ2-3 | TRBV7-9 | TGTGCCAGCAGCCCTGGGACTAGCACTTCTGCCACAGATACGCAGTATTTT | CASSPGTSTSATDTQYF
- | - | TRBJ1-3 | TRBV12-3/TRBV12-4 | TGTGCCAGCTCCGACAGCTCTGGAAACACCATATATTTT | CASSDSSGNTIYF